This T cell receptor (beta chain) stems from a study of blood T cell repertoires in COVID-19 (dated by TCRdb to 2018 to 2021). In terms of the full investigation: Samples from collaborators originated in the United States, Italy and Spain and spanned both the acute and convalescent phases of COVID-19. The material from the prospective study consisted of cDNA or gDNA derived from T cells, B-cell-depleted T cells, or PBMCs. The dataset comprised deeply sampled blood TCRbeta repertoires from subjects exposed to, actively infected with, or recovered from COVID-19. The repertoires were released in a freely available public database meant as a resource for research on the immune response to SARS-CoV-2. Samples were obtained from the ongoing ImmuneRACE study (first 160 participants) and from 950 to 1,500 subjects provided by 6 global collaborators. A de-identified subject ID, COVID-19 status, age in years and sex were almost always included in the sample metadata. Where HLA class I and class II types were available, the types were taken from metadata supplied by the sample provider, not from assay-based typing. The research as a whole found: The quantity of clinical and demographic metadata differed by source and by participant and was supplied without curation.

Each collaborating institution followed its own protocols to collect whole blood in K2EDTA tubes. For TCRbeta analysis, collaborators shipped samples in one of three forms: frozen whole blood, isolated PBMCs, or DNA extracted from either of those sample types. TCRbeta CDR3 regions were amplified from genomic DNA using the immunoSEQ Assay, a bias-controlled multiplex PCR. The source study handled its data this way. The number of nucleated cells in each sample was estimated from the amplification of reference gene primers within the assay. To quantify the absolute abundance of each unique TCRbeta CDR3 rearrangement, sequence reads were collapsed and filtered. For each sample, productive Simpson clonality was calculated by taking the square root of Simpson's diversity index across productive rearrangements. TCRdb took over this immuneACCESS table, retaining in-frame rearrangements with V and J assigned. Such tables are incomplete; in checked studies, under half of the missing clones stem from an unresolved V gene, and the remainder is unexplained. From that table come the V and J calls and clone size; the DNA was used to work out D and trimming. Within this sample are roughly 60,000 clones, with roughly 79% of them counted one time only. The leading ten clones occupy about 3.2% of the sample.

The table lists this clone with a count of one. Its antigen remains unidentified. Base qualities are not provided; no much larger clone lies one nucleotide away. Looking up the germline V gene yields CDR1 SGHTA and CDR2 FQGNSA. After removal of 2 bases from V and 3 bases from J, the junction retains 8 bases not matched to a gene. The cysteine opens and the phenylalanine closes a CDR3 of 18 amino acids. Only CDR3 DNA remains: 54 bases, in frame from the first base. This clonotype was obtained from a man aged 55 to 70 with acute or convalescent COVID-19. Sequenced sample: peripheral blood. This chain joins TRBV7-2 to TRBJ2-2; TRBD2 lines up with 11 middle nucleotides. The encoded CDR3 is CASSLWVAGGPYTGELFF. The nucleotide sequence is TGTGCCAGCAGCTTATGGGTAGCGGGGGGGCCGTACACCGGGGAGCTGTTTTTT.